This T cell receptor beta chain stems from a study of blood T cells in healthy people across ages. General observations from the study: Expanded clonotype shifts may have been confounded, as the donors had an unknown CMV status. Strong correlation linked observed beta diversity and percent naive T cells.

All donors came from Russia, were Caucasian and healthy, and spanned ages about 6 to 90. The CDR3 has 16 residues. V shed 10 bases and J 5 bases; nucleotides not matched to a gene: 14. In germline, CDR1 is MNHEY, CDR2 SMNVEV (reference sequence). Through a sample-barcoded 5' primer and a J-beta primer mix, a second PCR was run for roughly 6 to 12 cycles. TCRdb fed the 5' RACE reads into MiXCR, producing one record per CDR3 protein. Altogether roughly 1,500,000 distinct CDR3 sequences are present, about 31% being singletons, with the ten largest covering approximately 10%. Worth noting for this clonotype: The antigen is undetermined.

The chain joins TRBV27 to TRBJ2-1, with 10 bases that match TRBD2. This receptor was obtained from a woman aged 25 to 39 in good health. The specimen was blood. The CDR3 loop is CANRPRLAGTNNEQFF. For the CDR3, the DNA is TGTGCCAACAGGCCACGACTAGCGGGTACCAACAATGAGCAGTTCTTC.